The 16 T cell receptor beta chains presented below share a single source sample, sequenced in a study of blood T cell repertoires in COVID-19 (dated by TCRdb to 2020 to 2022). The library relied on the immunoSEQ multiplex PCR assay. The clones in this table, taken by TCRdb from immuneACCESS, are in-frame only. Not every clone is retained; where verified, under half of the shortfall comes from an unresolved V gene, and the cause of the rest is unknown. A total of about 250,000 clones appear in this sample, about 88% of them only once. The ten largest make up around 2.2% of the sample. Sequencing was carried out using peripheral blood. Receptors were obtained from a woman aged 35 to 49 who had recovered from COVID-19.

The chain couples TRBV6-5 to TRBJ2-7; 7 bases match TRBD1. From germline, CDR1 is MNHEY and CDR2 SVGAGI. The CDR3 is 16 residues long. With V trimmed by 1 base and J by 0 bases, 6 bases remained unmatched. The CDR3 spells CASSYFTGASSYEQYF. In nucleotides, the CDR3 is TGTGCCAGCAGTTACTTCACAGGGGCGAGCTCCTACGAGCAGTACTTC.

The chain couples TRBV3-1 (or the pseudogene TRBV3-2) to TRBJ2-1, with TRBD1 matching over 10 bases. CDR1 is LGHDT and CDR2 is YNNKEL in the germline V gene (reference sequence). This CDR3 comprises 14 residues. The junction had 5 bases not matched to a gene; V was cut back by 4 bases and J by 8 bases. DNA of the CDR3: TGTGCCAGCAGCCTTCGGGACAGGGGATATGAGCAGTTCTTC. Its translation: CASSLRDRGYEQFF.

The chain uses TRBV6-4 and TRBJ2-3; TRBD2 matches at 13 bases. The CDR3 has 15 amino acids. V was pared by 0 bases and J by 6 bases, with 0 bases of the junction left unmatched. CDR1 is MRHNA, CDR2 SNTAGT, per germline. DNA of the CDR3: TGTGCCAGCAGTGACTCGACTAGCGGGGGGGATACGCAGTATTTT. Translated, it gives CASSDSTSGGDTQYF.

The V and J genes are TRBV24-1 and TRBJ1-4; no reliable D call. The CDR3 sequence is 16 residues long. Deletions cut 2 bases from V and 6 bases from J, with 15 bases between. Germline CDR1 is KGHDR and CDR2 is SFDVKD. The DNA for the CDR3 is TGTGCCACCAGTGATTCTACCGACATGTTCGATGAAAAACTGTTTTTT. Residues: CATSDSTDMFDEKLFF.

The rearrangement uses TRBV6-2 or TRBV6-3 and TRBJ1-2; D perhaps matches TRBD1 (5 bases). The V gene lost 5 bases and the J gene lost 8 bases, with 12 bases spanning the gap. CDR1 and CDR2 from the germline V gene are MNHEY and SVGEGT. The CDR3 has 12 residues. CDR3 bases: TGTGCCAGCAGTGACAGACTCCCGGGCTACACCTTC. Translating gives CASSDRLPGYTF.

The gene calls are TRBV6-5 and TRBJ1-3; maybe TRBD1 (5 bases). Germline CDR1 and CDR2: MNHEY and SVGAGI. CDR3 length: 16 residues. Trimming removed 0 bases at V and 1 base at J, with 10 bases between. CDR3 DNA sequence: TGTGCCAGCAGTTACTCCGCAGGGAGGTCTGGAAACACCATATATTTT. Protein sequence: CASSYSAGRSGNTIYF.

CDR3: CASSLEPGRNQPQHF. As DNA, the CDR3 is TGTGCCAGCAGTTTAGAACCAGGGAGGAACCAGCCCCAGCATTTT. This chain joins TRBV27 and TRBJ1-5, with TRBD1 as a possible D gene (5 bases). This CDR3 is built from 15 residues. Trimming left V 2 bases short and J 7 bases short, with 15 bases between. Germline CDR1 reads MNHEY; CDR2 reads SMNVEV (reference sequence).

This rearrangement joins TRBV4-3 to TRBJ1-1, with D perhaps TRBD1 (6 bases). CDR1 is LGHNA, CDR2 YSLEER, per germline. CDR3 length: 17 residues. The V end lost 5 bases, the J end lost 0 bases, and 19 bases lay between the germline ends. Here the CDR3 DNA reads TGCGCCAGCAGCTACACGAGAGTGGGACACGTGAACACTGAAGCTTTCTTT. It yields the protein CASSYTRVGHVNTEAFF.

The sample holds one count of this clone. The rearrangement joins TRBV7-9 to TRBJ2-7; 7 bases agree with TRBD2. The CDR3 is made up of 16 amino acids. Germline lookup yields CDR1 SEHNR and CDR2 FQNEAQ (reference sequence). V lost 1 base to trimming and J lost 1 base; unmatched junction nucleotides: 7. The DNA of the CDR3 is TGTGCCAGCAGCTTAGGGGGAGGGGAGAAGTCCTACGAGCAGTACTTC. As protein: CASSLGGGEKSYEQYF.

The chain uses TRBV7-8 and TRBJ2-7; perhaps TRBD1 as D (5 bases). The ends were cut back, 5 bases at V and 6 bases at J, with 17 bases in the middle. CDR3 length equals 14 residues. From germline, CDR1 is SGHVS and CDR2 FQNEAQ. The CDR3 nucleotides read TGTGCCAGCAGCCCCCTGGTAATTCAGGGCGAGCAGTACTTC. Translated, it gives CASSPLVIQGEQYF.

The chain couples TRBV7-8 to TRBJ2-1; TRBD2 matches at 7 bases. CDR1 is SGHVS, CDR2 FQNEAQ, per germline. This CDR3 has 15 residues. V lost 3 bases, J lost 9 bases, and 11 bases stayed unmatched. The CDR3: CASSFRTRIQGEQFF. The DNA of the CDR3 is TGTGCCAGCAGCTTCCGGACTAGGATTCAGGGTGAGCAGTTCTTC. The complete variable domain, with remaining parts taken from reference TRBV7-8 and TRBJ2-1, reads GAGVSQSPRYKVAKRGQDVALRCDPISGHVSLFWYQQALGQGPEFLTYFQNEAQLDKSGLPSDRFFAERPEGSVSTLKIQRTQQEDSAVYLCASSFRTRIQGEQFFGPGTRLTVL.

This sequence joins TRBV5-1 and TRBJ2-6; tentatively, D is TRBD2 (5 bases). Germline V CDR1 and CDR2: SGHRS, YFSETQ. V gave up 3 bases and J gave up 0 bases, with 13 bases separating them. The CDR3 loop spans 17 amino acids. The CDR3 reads CASSSLGEGSGANVLTF. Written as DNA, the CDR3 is TGCGCCAGCAGCTCGCTGGGCGAGGGCTCTGGGGCCAACGTCCTGACTTTC.

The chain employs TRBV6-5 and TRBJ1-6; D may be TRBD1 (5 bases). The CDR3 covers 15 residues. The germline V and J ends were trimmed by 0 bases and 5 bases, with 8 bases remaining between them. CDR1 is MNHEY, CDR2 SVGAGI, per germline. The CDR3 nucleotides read TGTGCCAGCAGTTACTCCGGACAAAATAATTCACCCCTCCACTTT. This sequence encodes CASSYSGQNNSPLHF.

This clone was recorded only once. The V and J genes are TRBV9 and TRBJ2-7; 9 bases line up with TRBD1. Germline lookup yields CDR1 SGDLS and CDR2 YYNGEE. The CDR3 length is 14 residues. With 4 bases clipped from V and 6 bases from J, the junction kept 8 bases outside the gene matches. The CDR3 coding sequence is TGTGCCAGCAGCCCGGGACAGGGATCCGTCGAGCAGTACTTC. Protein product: CASSPGQGSVEQYF.

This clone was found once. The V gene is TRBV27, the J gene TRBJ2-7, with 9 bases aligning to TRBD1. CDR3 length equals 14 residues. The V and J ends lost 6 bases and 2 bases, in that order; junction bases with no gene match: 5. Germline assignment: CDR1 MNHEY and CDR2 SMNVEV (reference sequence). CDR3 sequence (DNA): TGTGCCAGCAGCCGGGACAGGGCGACCTACGAGCAGTACTTC. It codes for CASSRDRATYEQYF.

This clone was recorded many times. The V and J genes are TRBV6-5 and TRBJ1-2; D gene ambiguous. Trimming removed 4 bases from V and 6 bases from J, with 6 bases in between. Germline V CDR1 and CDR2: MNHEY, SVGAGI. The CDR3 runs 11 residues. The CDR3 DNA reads TGTGCCAGCAGTTCGTCCCATGGCTACACCTTC. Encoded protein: CASSSSHGYTF.